This TCR beta chain was obtained from a study of a mutant IDH1 vaccine in newly diagnosed glioma. Study-level background: Mean patient age was approximately 39 years; approximately 62% were male and 37.5% female.

Only in-frame clones appear in the TCRdb table, and some are missing; sequencing was by immunoSEQ multiplex PCR. This table has tens of thousands of clones, approximately 80% appearing once. A word on this clone: Its matching antigen is unknown.

Germline lookup yields CDR1 ENHRY and CDR2 SYGVKD. This CDR3 comprises 13 residues. The V end was cut by 6 bases, the J end by 2 bases, with 11 bases between. Time point denoted: week 5, during vaccination. Topical imiquimod accompanied each vaccine dose, which consisted of 300 ug of mutant IDH1 20-mer peptide. Each tumor in the donors was a new WHO grade 3 or 4 astrocytoma, IDH1-mutant and ATRX-lost. The sample was PBMCs, taken from a glioma patient whose treatment included an IDH1 peptide vaccine. The receptor comes from a woman between 18 and 29 years old with glioma. Some clones in this sample may be carry-over from other donors' samples. This chain links TRBV10-3 with TRBJ2-7; D might be TRBD2 (6 bases). The CDR3 DNA sequence: TGTGCCATCAGCCCCGGGACTCCCTACGAGCAGTACTTC. As protein: CAISPGTPYEQYF.